The 28 T cell receptor beta chains given below trace back to one sample, sequenced in a study of control samples from healthy donors and cancer patients. Sequencing was performed with immunoSEQ multiplex PCR; in TCRdb, only in-frame clones are kept and a portion is missing. The sample lists 100,000 to 150,000 clones, 87% seen once, with under 2% in the top ten. Material: blood. These receptors were collected from a young man in good health.

This chain links TRBV24-1 with TRBJ2-1; 7 bases fit TRBD2. After removal of 2 bases from V and 6 bases from J, the junction contained 6 bases not matched to a gene. The CDR3 contains 15 residues. Germline-derived CDR1 and CDR2 are KGHDR and SFDVKD. The CDR3, as DNA: TGTGCCACCAGTGATTCTTTAGGGGAGGGCAATGAGCAGTTCTTC. It encodes CATSDSLGEGNEQFF.

The CDR3 bases are TGTGCCAGCAGTTACGTCGGACAGGGGGATGGCTACACCTTC. As protein: CASSYVGQGDGYTF. The V and J genes are TRBV6-5 and TRBJ1-2; 10 bases are a match to TRBD1. V shed 2 bases, J shed 6 bases, and the junction held 3 bases outside the gene matches. Germline V CDR1 and CDR2: MNHEY, SVGAGI. CDR3 length: 14 amino acids.

V usage is TRBV23-1 and J usage is TRBJ2-2; D might be TRBD1 or TRBD2, each matching 6 bases. TRBV23-1 is known as an ORF, though its function is uncertain. The CDR3 length is 14 residues. V was trimmed by 0 bases and J by 6 bases, leaving 8 bases between them. The CDR3: CASSQSRGPGELFF. The CDR3 nucleotides read TGCGCCAGCAGTCAATCTCGGGGGCCCGGGGAGCTGTTTTTT.

The CDR3 reads CASTRPGQKNYGYTF. The CDR3 coding sequence is TGTGCCAGTACCAGACCGGGACAGAAGAACTATGGCTACACCTTC. The chain couples TRBV19 to TRBJ1-2; TRBD1 agrees at 7 bases. Looked up from germline, CDR1 is LNHDA and CDR2 is SQIVND (reference sequence). Germline trimming cut 7 bases from V and 2 bases from J; bases unmatched to any gene: 10. CDR3 length: 15 amino acids.

This chain uses TRBV9 with TRBJ2-7; the D gene is possibly TRBD1 (5 bases). Germline V gene lookup returns CDR1 SGDLS and CDR2 YYNGEE. This CDR3 spans 14 amino acids. The V end was cut by 5 bases, the J end by 5 bases, with 17 bases between. CDR3 in DNA: TGTGCCAGCAGTCCAGCCTCAGGGAACCACGAGCAGTACTTC. It is translated as CASSPASGNHEQYF.

The chain recombines TRBV7-9 with TRBJ2-3; D not certain. The germline V and J ends were trimmed by 3 bases and 0 bases, with 4 bases remaining between them. The CDR3 sequence is 13 residues long. Germline CDR1 and CDR2: SEHNR and FQNEAQ (reference sequence). As DNA, the CDR3 is TGTGCCAGCAGCTTCTTAAGCACAGATACGCAGTATTTT. Translated: CASSFLSTDTQYF. The full variable domain, completed using reference TRBV7-9 and TRBJ2-3, is DTGVSQNPRHKITKRGQNVTFRCDPISEHNRLYWYRQTLGQGPEFLTYFQNEAQLEKSRLLSDRFSAERPKGSFSTLEIQRTEQGDSAMYLCASSFLSTDTQYFGPGTRLTVL.

J is TRBJ1-4 and V is TRBV9, with 8 nucleotides matching TRBD1. CDR3 length: 19 amino acids. Losses at the gene ends were 4 bases for V and 1 base for J; bases not matched to a gene: 15. CDR1 and CDR2 from the germline V gene are SGDLS and YYNGEE. CDR3 sequence reads: CASSPRTGKAFGTNEKLFF. For the CDR3, the DNA is TGTGCCAGCAGCCCCCGGACAGGGAAGGCCTTTGGAACTAATGAAAAACTGTTTTTT.

The chain joins TRBV7-9 to TRBJ1-5, with TRBD1 identical over 8 bases. Trimming took 1 base from V and 4 from J; bases not matched to a gene: 0. The CDR3 loop spans 14 amino acids. Germline V gives CDR1 SEHNR, CDR2 FQNEAQ (reference sequence). The chain's CDR3 is CASSLGQGNQPQHF. Here the CDR3 DNA reads TGTGCCAGCAGCTTAGGACAGGGGAATCAGCCCCAGCATTTT.

The chain recombines TRBV18 with TRBJ1-5; D remains ambiguous. Trimming stripped 3 bases from V and 0 bases from J, with 15 bases between. Germline V gene data show CDR1 as KGHSH and CDR2 as LQKENI. This CDR3 spans 17 amino acids. This CDR3 is CASSPRVDTNSNQPQHF. The DNA for the CDR3 is TGTGCCAGCTCACCCCGAGTTGACACCAATAGCAATCAGCCCCAGCATTTT.

With regard to this clone: One junction end does not reproduce the germline sequence, and a read error may be involved. Other DNA sequences in this sample translate to the same CDR3. CDR3 region: CASSMDRTSGRARYYEQYF. CDR3 nucleotide sequence: TGTGCTAGTAGTATGGATCGGACTAGCGGGAGGGCTCGATATTACGAGCAGTACTTC. This rearrangement joins TRBV19 to TRBJ2-7, with TRBD2 matching 15 bases. The CDR3 spans 19 residues. Germline V lookup: CDR1 LNHDA, CDR2 SQIVND (reference sequence).

This chain uses TRBV7-9 with TRBJ1-2, with D unclear. This CDR3 is built from 14 residues. Germline values: CDR1 SEHNR, CDR2 FQNEAQ (reference sequence). Trimming removed 3 bases from V and 0 bases from J, with 8 bases in between. The CDR3 sequence: CASSFPLSNYGYTF. CDR3 DNA: TGTGCCAGCAGCTTCCCACTTTCTAACTATGGCTACACCTTC.

The rearrangement joins TRBV6-6 to TRBJ1-3, with D possibly matching TRBD1 (5 bases). Trimming removed 2 bases at V and 0 bases at J, with 8 bases between. Germline V gene sequence: CDR1 MNHNY, CDR2 SVGAGI (reference sequence). The CDR3 totals 15 residues. The CDR3 DNA reads as TGTGCCAGCAGTTACAGGGGTAACTCTGGAAACACCATATATTTT. It is translated as CASSYRGNSGNTIYF.

This chain connects TRBV27 to TRBJ2-3, with D uncertain. V lost 4 bases and J 3 bases, leaving 14 bases between the germline ends. Germline CDR1 is MNHEY and CDR2 is SMNVEV (reference sequence). This CDR3 contains 15 residues. The CDR3 sequence is CASSWSSEYTDTQYF. In DNA form, the CDR3 reads TGTGCCAGCAGTTGGTCTAGTGAGTATACAGATACGCAGTATTTT.

V is TRBV15 and J is TRBJ2-2; tentative D call: TRBD2 (5 bases). The CDR3 consists of 11 residues. V lost 8 bases to trimming and J lost 6 bases, with 7 bases between them. Germline V CDR1 and CDR2: LNHNV, YYDKDF (reference sequence). CDR3 sequence (DNA): TGTGCCACCCTAGCCTCCGGGGAGCTGTTTTTT. Residues: CATLASGELFF.

The chain employs TRBV4-1 and TRBJ2-7; perhaps TRBD2 as D (7 bases). V was clipped by 6 bases and J by 3 bases, with 18 bases between them. In germline, CDR1 is MGHRA, CDR2 YSYEKL. This CDR3 region has 15 residues. The CDR3 DNA is TGCGCCAGCAGTTTGGGGGCTAGCGGACTCTACGAGCAGTACTTC. Residues: CASSLGASGLYEQYF.

The chain combines TRBV19 with TRBJ2-6, with D hard to call. The germline V gene has CDR1 LNHDA and CDR2 SQIVND (reference sequence). The CDR3 is 17 amino acids. The V and J ends lost 3 bases and 2 bases respectively, with 14 bases between them. DNA for the CDR3: TGTGCCAGTAGTATTAGTGGTAGGCAGACTGGGGCCAACGTCCTGACTTTC. Its translation is CASSISGRQTGANVLTF. Combining the CDR3 with reference TRBV19 and TRBJ2-6 gives the whole variable domain DGGITQSPKYLFRKEGQNVTLSCEQNLNHDAMYWYRQDPGQGLRLIYYSQIVNDFQKGDIAEGYSVSREKKESFPLTVTSAQKNPTAFYLCASSISGRQTGANVLTFGAGSRLTVL.

The V call is TRBV7-9, the J call TRBJ1-1; no clear D. Trimming removed 5 bases at V and 1 base at J, with 8 bases between. CDR3 length: 13 residues. Germline CDR1 reads SEHNR; CDR2 reads FQNEAQ (reference sequence). The CDR3 loop is CASSPDGNTEAFF. CDR3 bases: TGTGCCAGCAGCCCGGACGGGAACACTGAAGCTTTCTTT.

The count of this clone is one. The chain recombines TRBV19 with TRBJ2-7, with 9 bases that match TRBD2. The CDR3 is 15 amino acids. Germline V gene lookup returns CDR1 LNHDA and CDR2 SQIVND (reference sequence). J was trimmed by 4 bases and V by 5 bases; bases with no gene match: 9. CDR3 region: CASSSEGLAMYEQYF. CDR3 in DNA: TGTGCCAGTAGTTCCGAAGGACTAGCGATGTACGAGCAGTACTTC.

This clone was counted between two and nine times. This sequence joins TRBV7-2 and TRBJ1-6, with D uncertain. The CDR3 has 12 amino acids. CDR1 is SGHTA and CDR2 is FQGNSA in the germline V gene. The germline V and J ends were trimmed by 3 bases and 10 bases, with 7 bases remaining between them. CDR3 sequence (DNA): TGTGCCAGCAGCTTCTTCGGGTCACCCCTCCACTTT. The encoded protein is CASSFFGSPLHF.

Many counts were recorded for this clone. In DNA form, the CDR3 reads TGTGCCAGTAGGGACTATGGACAGGGAAGAAGTGGCTACACCTTC. Its translation is CASRDYGQGRSGYTF. The chain carries TRBV19 and TRBJ1-2; 8 bases agree with TRBD1. Germline CDR1 reads LNHDA; CDR2 reads SQIVND (reference sequence). J was trimmed by 7 bases and V by 6 bases; bases with no gene match: 13. The CDR3 runs 15 residues.

This chain connects TRBV19 to TRBJ2-5; TRBD1 matches 7 bases. The CDR3 consists of 16 residues. V was pared by 5 bases and J by 2 bases, with 11 bases of the junction left unmatched. Germline values: CDR1 LNHDA, CDR2 SQIVND (reference sequence). CDR3 nucleotide sequence: TGTGCCAGTAGTGCAAGAGGGGGCGCGGTACAAGAGACCCAGTACTTC. Translation gives CASSARGGAVQETQYF.

V usage is TRBV30 and J usage is TRBJ2-7; 9 bases agree with TRBD1. CDR1 is GTSNPN and CDR2 is SVGIG in the germline V gene (reference sequence). V lost 5 bases and J lost 5; bases outside the gene matches: 13. This CDR3 is 15 amino acids long. The CDR3 sequence is CAWGVGDRVFDEQYF. CDR3 DNA sequence: TGTGCCTGGGGCGTCGGGGACAGGGTCTTCGACGAGCAGTACTTC.

This clone was detected many times. V usage is TRBV27 and J usage is TRBJ2-7; the D gene could be TRBD1 or TRBD2 (5 bases each). Trimming cost V 5 bases and J 2 bases, with 22 bases left between them. CDR1 MNHEY and CDR2 SMNVEV come from the germline V gene (reference sequence). The CDR3 runs 17 residues. The CDR3 here is CASSVGWGRRGAYEQYF. The CDR3 region has the DNA TGTGCCAGCAGTGTGGGCTGGGGCCGGCGAGGGGCCTACGAGCAGTACTTC.

On this clone itself: This specimen includes other DNA sequences encoding the same CDR3. The V gene is TRBV6-1, the J gene TRBJ1-2; no clear D. The CDR3 has 12 amino acids. The germline V gene encodes CDR1 MNHNS and CDR2 SASEGT. V was trimmed by 2 bases and J by 4 bases, leaving 5 bases between them. Written as DNA, the CDR3 is TGTGCCAGCAGTGAACTTAGCTATGGCTACACCTTC. Protein sequence: CASSELSYGYTF.

Of note for this clone: Germline is not matched at one junction end, which may reflect a read error. The CDR3 DNA follows: TGTGCCCGCAGCGTAGGGGCGGGGGGGAGCACAGATACGCAGTATTTT. It is translated as CARSVGAGGSTDTQYF. The rearrangement links TRBV9 to TRBJ2-3; the match to TRBD2 covers 9 bases. The CDR3 length is 16 residues. Germline CDR1 and CDR2: SGDLS and YYNGEE. Complete variable domain (other parts from reference TRBV9 and TRBJ2-3): DSGVTQTPKHLITATGQRVTLRCSPRSGDLSVYWYQQSLDQGLQFLIQYYNGEERAKGNILERFSAQQFPDLHSELNLSSLELGDSALYFCARSVGAGGSTDTQYFGPGTRLTVL.

This clone has just one count. This chain links TRBV6-2 or TRBV6-3 with TRBJ1-1, with a weak D call TRBD1 (5 bases). There are 11 residues in the CDR3. CDR1 and CDR2 from the germline V gene are MNHEY and SVGEGT. V dropped 6 bases and J dropped 10 bases, with 12 bases sitting between them. CDR3 sequence: CASSFREGAFF. In nucleotides, the CDR3 is TGTGCCAGCAGCTTCAGGGAGGGAGCTTTCTTT.

The rearrangement joins TRBV29-1 to TRBJ2-1; tentative D call: TRBD1 (7 bases). Trimming took 6 bases from V and 0 from J, leaving 12 bases between them. This CDR3 region has 14 residues. The germline gives CDR1 SQVTM, CDR2 ANQGSEA. Written as DNA, the CDR3 is TGCAGCGTACATCAGGGGGGCTCCTACAATGAGCAGTTCTTC. Translation gives CSVHQGGSYNEQFF.

The chain is built from TRBV20-1 and TRBJ1-1; D call uncertain. Germline CDR1 and CDR2: DFQATT and SNEGSKA (reference sequence). Between the trimmed V and J ends, which lost 3 bases and 5 bases, there was a span of 13 bases. The CDR3 is made up of 13 amino acids. The CDR3 is CSASNPRGTEAFF. The CDR3 bases are TGCAGTGCTAGTAACCCGAGAGGGACTGAAGCTTTCTTT.